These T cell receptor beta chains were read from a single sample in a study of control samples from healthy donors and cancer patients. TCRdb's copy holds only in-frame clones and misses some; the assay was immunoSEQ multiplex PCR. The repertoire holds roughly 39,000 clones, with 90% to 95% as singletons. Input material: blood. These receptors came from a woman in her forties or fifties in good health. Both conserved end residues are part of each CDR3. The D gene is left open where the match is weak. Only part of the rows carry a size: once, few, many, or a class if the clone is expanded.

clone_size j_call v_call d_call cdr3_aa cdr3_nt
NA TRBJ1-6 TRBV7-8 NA CASSFWGDSPLHF TGTGCCAGCAGCTTCTGGGGGGATTCACCCCTCCACTTT
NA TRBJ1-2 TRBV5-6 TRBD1 CASSDRQGDNYGYTF TGTGCCAGCAGCGACCGACAGGGGGATAACTATGGCTACACCTTC
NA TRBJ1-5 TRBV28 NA CASSAGGGPNQPQHF TGTGCCAGCAGTGCGGGAGGGGGGCCCAATCAGCCCCAGCATTTT
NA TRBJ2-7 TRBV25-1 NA CASRPSGTNYEQYF TGTGCCAGCAGACCCTCCGGGACAAACTACGAGCAGTACTTC
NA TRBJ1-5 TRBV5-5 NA CASSSGPESLYSNQPQHF TGTGCCAGCAGCTCGGGACCGGAGTCTCTCTATAGCAATCAGCCCCAGCATTTT
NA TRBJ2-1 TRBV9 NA CASSVEVAPYNEQFF TGTGCCAGCAGCGTCGAAGTAGCCCCCTACAATGAGCAGTTCTTC
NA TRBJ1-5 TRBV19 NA CASSRTVGSQPQHF TGTGCCAGTAGTAGGACGGTAGGAAGTCAGCCCCAGCATTTT
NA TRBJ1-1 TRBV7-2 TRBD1 CASSPGGSTEAFF TGTGCCAGCAGCCCAGGGGGCTCCACTGAAGCTTTCTTT
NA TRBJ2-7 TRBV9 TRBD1 CASSVAGTGSYEQYF TGTGCCAGCAGCGTAGCAGGGACAGGCTCCTACGAGCAGTACTTC
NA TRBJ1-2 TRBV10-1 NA CASSSSSTVVHYGYTF TGCGCCAGCAGCTCCTCCTCGACGGTAGTTCATTATGGCTACACCTTC
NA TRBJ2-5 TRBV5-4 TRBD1 CASSDREQETQYF TGTGCCAGCTCGGACAGGGAACAAGAGACCCAGTACTTC
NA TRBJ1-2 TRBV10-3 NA CAISWGAGYTF TGTGCCATCAGTTGGGGGGCCGGCTACACCTTC
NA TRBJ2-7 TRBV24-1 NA CATSDSRTAGNEQYF TGTGCCACCAGTGATTCCCGGACTGCAGGGAACGAGCAGTACTTC
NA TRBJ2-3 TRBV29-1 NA CSVDRGPDTQYF TGCAGCGTTGATCGGGGGCCAGATACGCAGTATTTT
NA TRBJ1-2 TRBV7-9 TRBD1 CASSTLKGQGGGGYTF TGTGCCAGCAGCACCCTAAAAGGACAGGGAGGCGGTGGCTACACCTTC
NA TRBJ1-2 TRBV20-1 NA CSASMLRSYGYTF TGCAGTGCTAGTATGCTCAGGAGCTATGGCTACACCTTC
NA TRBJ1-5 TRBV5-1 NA CASSLGPGQPQHF TGCGCCAGCAGCTTGGGCCCAGGGCAGCCCCAGCATTTT
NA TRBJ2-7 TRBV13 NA CASSLGRERGEQYF TGTGCCAGCAGCTTAGGACGGGAGAGGGGGGAGCAGTACTTC
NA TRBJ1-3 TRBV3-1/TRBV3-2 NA CASSQVPGGSSGNTIYF TGTGCCAGCAGCCAAGTCCCGGGAGGGAGCTCTGGAAACACCATATATTTT
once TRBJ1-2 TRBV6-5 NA CASSMDTLLGYTF TGTGCCAGCAGTATGGATACTCTTTTGGGCTACACCTTC
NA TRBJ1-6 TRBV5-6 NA CASSSVDRQENSPLHF TGTGCCAGCAGCTCCGTCGATCGACAGGAAAATTCACCCCTCCACTTT
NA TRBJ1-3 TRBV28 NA CASMNGARSGNTIYF TGTGCCAGCATGAACGGCGCCCGCTCTGGAAACACCATATATTTT
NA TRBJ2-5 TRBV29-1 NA CSVSPLTGSMKTQYF TGCAGCGTTTCGCCCCTGACAGGTTCTATGAAGACCCAGTACTTC
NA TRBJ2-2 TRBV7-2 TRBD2 CASSSPNLAGRRTGELFF TGTGCCAGCAGCTCCCCCAATCTAGCGGGGCGACGCACCGGGGAGCTGTTTTTT
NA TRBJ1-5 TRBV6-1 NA CASSEASISNQPQHF TGTGCCAGCAGTGAAGCGTCCATCAGCAATCAGCCCCAGCATTTT
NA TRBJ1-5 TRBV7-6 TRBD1 CASSPNSGTDQPQHF TGTGCCAGCAGCCCGAATTCCGGGACAGATCAGCCCCAGCATTTT
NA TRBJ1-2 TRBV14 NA CASSQETTLGGYTF TGTGCCAGCAGCCAAGAAACGACTCTAGGTGGCTACACCTTC
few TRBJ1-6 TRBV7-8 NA CASSPRGETGYSPLHF TGTGCCAGCAGCCCCCGGGGTGAGACAGGATATTCACCCCTCCACTTT
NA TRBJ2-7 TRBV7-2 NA CASSSLISYEQYF TGTGCCAGCAGCTCCCTAATTTCCTACGAGCAGTACTTC
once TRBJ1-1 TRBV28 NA CASSSDPPGRRNTEAFF TGTGCCAGCAGTTCCGACCCCCCGGGGCGGCGGAACACTGAAGCTTTCTTT
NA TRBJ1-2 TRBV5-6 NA CASSRTTRMGGYTF TGTGCCAGCAGCCGTACGACCCGGATGGGGGGCTACACCTTC
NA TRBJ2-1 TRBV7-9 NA CASSFFEAGNEQFF TGTGCCAGCAGCTTTTTCGAGGCGGGCAATGAGCAGTTCTTC
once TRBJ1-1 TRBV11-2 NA CASSLLSNTEAFF TGTGCCAGCAGCTTACTTTCCAACACTGAAGCTTTCTTT
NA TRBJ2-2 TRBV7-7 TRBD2 CASSSLVSGGTGELFF TGTGCCAGCAGCTCCCTGGTCAGCGGGGGAACCGGGGAGCTGTTTTTT
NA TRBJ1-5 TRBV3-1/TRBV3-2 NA CASSQDNEGLQPQHF TGTGCCAGCAGCCAAGATAACGAGGGCTTGCAGCCCCAGCATTTT
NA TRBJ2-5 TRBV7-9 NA CASSLGAGDQETQYF TGTGCCAGCAGCTTAGGGGCAGGGGACCAAGAGACCCAGTACTTC
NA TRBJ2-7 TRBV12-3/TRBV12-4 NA CASSVAESYEQYF TGTGCCAGCAGCGTAGCGGAATCCTACGAGCAGTACTTC
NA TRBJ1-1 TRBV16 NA CASSGATEAFF TGTGCCAGCAGCGGGGCCACTGAAGCTTTCTTT
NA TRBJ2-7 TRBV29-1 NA CSVEEGYEQYF TGCAGCGTTGAGGAGGGCTACGAGCAGTACTTC
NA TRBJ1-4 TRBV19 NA CASSSLRRGKGEKLFF TGTGCCAGTAGTTCCCTCCGCCGGGGTAAGGGTGAAAAACTGTTTTTT
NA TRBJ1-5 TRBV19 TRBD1 CASLTFTGASQPQHF TGTGCCAGTCTTACCTTTACAGGGGCCTCACAGCCCCAGCATTTT